Sequencing of this T cell receptor beta chain was carried out in a study of blood T cell repertoires in COVID-19 (dated by TCRdb to 2020 to 2021). About the investigation overall: Collaborator samples came from the United States, Italy and Spain and covered acute and convalescent phases of COVID-19. The dataset comprised deeply sampled blood TCRbeta repertoires from subjects exposed to, actively infected with, or recovered from COVID-19. Samples came from the ongoing ImmuneRACE study (first 160 participants) plus 1,254 subjects from 6 global collaborators. The repertoires were released in a freely available public database meant as a resource for research on the immune response to SARS-CoV-2. The material from the prospective study consisted of cDNA or gDNA derived from T cells, B-cell-depleted T cells, or PBMCs. Sample metadata almost always included a de-identified subject ID, COVID-19 status, age in years and sex. Where available, HLA class I and class II types were obtained from metadata supplied by the sample provider rather than from assay-based typing.

Each collaborating institution followed its own protocols to collect whole blood in K2EDTA tubes. For TCRbeta analysis, collaborators shipped samples in one of three forms: frozen whole blood, isolated PBMCs, or DNA extracted from either of those sample types. TCRbeta CDR3 regions were amplified from genomic DNA using the immunoSEQ Assay, a bias-controlled multiplex PCR. Per the authors' processing: The number of nucleated cells in each sample was estimated from the amplification of reference gene primers within the assay. To quantify the absolute abundance of each unique TCRbeta CDR3 rearrangement, sequence reads were collapsed and filtered. For each sample, productive Simpson clonality was calculated as the square root of Simpson's diversity index over productive rearrangements. Held by TCRdb, this immuneACCESS table contains in-frame sequences only and omits some clones. Under half of the omission traces to an unresolved V gene where checked; the cause of the rest is unknown. V, J and clone size derive from that table, while D and trimming were established from the DNA sequence. For this sample the table gives 150,000 to 160,000 clones, of which roughly 80% were detected only once. Clones ranked in the top ten supply under 0.75% of the sample.

The study at large found these results: The amount of clinical and demographic metadata varied by source and participant and was provided uncurated.

Trimming costs V 0 bases and J 1 base, and their ends lie 26 bases apart. Reading the germline V gene gives CDR1 MNHEY and CDR2 SVGEGT. The CDR3 starts with the cysteine, ends with the phenylalanine, and has 21 residues. Here the CDR3 DNA is all that survives: 63 bases in frame from base 1. Of note for this clone: The antigen this receptor binds is unknown. No base-level quality is on record; no much larger clone is a single base apart.

Sequencing used peripheral blood. This TCR derives from a man aged 55 to 69 with acute or convalescent COVID-19. The V gene is TRBV6-2 or TRBV6-3 and the J gene is TRBJ2-3; a weak D assignment points to TRBD1 (6 bases agree). The CDR3 reads as follows: CASSYSERRRGRVSGTDTQYF. The nucleotide sequence reads TGTGCCAGCAGTTACTCGGAGAGGCGCAGGGGAAGGGTTTCTGGCACAGATACGCAGTATTTT.